This T cell receptor beta chain was observed in a study of T cell clonality in common variable immunodeficiency (dated by TCRdb to about 2015). What the work shows at the level of the full study, not this receptor alone: Patient heterogeneity within the CVID cohort put limits on correlating repertoire features with clinical complications. According to the authors, finding the cause of the higher clonality in CVID would require sequencing the repertoires of T cell subpopulations. CVID TCRbeta sequences were reported to have fewer deletions and N-nucleotide insertions and to lack highly modified clones with 13 or more V deletions. Compared with healthy controls, CVID subjects showed increased TCRbeta clonality (t-test p = 0.018), a feature most characteristic of about a third of subjects. Although equal DNA input was used, an average of roughly 89,000 unique sequences per sample was obtained for controls, compared with approximately 32,000 for CVID samples. Healthy controls shared more TCRbeta clones with each other than CVID subjects shared among themselves (p < 0.0001).

Most of the CVID patients and most of the healthy controls were of Caucasian heritage. Heparinized peripheral whole blood samples of roughly 5 to 9 ml were obtained from each donor. Genomic DNA from adults with common variable immune deficiency (CVID) and from healthy adult controls was used for sequencing of TCRbeta CDR3 repertoires. A total of some 22 healthy adult volunteers (approximately 12 female and 10 or so male; age range 23 to 66 years, mean age around 31) were included in the control group. To isolate peripheral blood mononuclear cells, diluted blood was subjected to density centrifugation over Hypaque 1077 or Ficoll-Paque. Unsorted mononuclear cells served as the source of genomic DNA, which was extracted either by Qiagen column purification or by a centrifugation-based method. The trim is 6 bases for V and 4 bases for J, with a gap of 10 bases between the germline ends. CDR1 and CDR2 are read off the germline V gene (reference sequence) as LNHDA and SQIVND. Its CDR3 holds 13 amino acids, cysteine through phenylalanine. The DNA has 30 bases, all within the CDR3, and is read from base 1.

CVID samples and control samples contributed equivalent amounts of genomic DNA as sequencing input. For every sample, a 60 bp segment covering the rearranged TCRbeta CDR3 region was amplified and then sequenced. The immunoSEQ assay, a bias-corrected multiplex PCR with high-throughput sequencing, was employed for TCRbeta amplification. The paper's data handling went like this. Every unique nucleotide sequence was considered a clone and was annotated with V, D and J genes, copy number and frequency. Sequences were labeled productive if in frame, and non-productive if out of frame or containing stop codons. Clonality was calculated from Shannon's entropy as previously described. The predicted amino acid sequences of productive clones were used to derive mean CDR3 Kyte-Doolittle hydropathy. Using the R hclust function, scaled V gene usage was clustered hierarchically with Manhattan distance and complete linkage. Sharing of clones by CDR3 amino acid sequence was evaluated through resampling of 12 repertoires per group over 100 rounds. The repertoires were screened for some 69 published EBV-specific TCRbeta sequences and fewer than 300 published CMV-specific TCRbeta sequences. Analysis left out two CVID samples that produced under 10,000 sequences, so fewer than 50 CVID repertoires remained. TCRdb obtained this table from immuneACCESS and retained in-frame rearrangements with V and J assigned. These tables miss some clones; where compared with another copy, unresolved V genes account for less than half of the shortfall, and the remainder is unexplained. V and J calls and clone size come straight from that table; D and trimming were deduced from the DNA. For this sample, approximately 46,000 clones are listed, none of them singletons. Clones ranked in the top ten supply around 6.3% of the sample.

This clone was seen ten or more times. The antigen it binds to is not known. The read ends 3 residues shy of where the CDR3 ends; the end is completed using the germline J gene. Other DNA sequences from this sample encode an identical CDR3 as well. Input material: peripheral blood mononuclear cells. This TCR was sampled from a person aged 18 to 70 in good health. The rearrangement combines TRBV19 with TRBJ1-5; TRBD1 is a weak D gene call, 6 bases matching. The CDR3 DNA, read in part, is TGTGCCAGTAGCCCTACAGGGAATCAGCCC. Its protein is CASSPTGNQP. In full, the CDR3 reads CASSPTGNQPQHF.